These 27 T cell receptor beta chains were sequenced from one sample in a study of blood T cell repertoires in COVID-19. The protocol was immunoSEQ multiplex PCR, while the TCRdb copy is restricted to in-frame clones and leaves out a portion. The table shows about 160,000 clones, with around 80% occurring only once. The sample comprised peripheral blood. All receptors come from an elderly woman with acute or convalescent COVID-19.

The CDR3 DNA follows: TGTGCCAGTAGCGACCCGGGATCTGGAAACACCATATATTTT. Translated: CASSDPGSGNTIYF. The chain uses TRBV19 and TRBJ1-3; no firm D call. Germline CDR1 reads LNHDA; CDR2 reads SQIVND (reference sequence). There are 14 residues in the CDR3. V was pared by 6 bases and J by 1 base, with 10 bases between.

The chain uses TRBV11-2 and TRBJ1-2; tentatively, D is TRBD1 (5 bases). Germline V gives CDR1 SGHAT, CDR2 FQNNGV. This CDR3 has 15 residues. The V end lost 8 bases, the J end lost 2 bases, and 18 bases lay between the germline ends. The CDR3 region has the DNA TGTGCCAGCCACCCGAGTCGGGGGGGAAACTATGGCTACACCTTC. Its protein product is CASHPSRGGNYGYTF.

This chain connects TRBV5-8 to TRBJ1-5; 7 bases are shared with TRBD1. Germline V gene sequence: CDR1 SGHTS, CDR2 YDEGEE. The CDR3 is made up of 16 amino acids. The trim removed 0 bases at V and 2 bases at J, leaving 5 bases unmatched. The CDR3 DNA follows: TGTGCCAGCAGCTTGGGACAGGGAGTTGGCAATCAGCCCCAGCATTTT. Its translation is CASSLGQGVGNQPQHF.

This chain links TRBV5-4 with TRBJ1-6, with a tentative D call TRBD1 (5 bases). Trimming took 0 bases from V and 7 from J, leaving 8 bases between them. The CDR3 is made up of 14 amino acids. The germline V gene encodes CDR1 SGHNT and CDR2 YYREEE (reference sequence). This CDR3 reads CASSLGQMNSPLHF. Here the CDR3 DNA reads TGTGCCAGCAGCTTGGGACAGATGAATTCACCCCTCCACTTT.

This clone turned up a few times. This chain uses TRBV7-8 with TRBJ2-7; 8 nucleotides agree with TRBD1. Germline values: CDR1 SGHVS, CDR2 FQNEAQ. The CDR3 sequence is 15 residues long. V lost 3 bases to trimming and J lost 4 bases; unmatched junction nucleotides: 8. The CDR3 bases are TGTGCCAGCAGCTTTGGACAGGGATTCGGGTACGAGCAGTACTTC. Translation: CASSFGQGFGYEQYF.

In DNA form, the CDR3 reads TGTGCCAGCTCACCACGGGCAGGGGGCGAGGGGCAGCCCCAGCATTTT. This gives the protein CASSPRAGGEGQPQHF. The chain couples TRBV18 to TRBJ1-5, with TRBD1 matching 8 bases. V lost 1 base to trimming and J lost 7 bases; unmatched junction nucleotides: 9. Germline V lookup: CDR1 KGHSH, CDR2 LQKENI. The CDR3 is made up of 16 amino acids.

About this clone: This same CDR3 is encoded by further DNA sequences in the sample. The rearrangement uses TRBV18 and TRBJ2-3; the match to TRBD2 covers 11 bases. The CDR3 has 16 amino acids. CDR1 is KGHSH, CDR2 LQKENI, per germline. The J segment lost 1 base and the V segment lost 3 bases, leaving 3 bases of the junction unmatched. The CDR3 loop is CASSPLAGGGTDTQYF. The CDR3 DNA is TGTGCCAGCTCACCCTTAGCGGGGGGGGGCACAGATACGCAGTATTTT.

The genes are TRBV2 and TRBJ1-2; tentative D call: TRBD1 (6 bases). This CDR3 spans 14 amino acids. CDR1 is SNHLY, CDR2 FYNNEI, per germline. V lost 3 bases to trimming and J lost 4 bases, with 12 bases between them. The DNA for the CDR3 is TGTGCCAGCAGTGAGAAGGGGGACGTCTATGGCTACACCTTC. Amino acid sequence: CASSEKGDVYGYTF.

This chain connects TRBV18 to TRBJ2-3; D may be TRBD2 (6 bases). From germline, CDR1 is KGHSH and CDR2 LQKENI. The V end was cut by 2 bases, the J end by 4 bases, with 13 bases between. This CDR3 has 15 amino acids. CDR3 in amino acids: CASSPTGGGADTQYF. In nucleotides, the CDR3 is TGTGCCAGCTCACCAACTGGGGGAGGCGCAGATACGCAGTATTTT. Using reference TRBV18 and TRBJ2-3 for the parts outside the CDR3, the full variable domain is NAGVMQNPRHLVRRRGQEARLRCSPMKGHSHVYWYRQLPEEGLKFMVYLQKENIIDESGMPKERFSAEFPKEGPSILRIQQVVRGDSAAYFCASSPTGGGADTQYFGPGTRLTVL.

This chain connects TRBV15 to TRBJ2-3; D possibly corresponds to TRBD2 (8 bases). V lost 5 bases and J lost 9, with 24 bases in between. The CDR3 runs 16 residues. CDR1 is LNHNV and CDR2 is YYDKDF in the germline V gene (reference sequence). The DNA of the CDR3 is TGTGCCACCAGCCAGGGGGGCGGGCTAGCGGGTACCACGCAGTATTTT. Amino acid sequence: CATSQGGGLAGTTQYF.

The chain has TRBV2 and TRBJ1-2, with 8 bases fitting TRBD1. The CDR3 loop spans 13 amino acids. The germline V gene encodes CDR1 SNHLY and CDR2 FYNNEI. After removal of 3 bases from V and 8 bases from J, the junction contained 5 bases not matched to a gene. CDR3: CASSDGQGRGYTF. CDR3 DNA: TGTGCCAGCAGTGATGGACAGGGTAGGGGCTACACCTTC. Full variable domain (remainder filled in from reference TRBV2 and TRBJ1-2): EPEVTQTPSHQVTQMGQEVILRCVPISNHLYFYWYRQILGQKVEFLVSFYNNEISEKSEIFDDQFSVERPDGSNFTLKIRSTKLEDSAMYFCASSDGQGRGYTFGSGTRLTVV.

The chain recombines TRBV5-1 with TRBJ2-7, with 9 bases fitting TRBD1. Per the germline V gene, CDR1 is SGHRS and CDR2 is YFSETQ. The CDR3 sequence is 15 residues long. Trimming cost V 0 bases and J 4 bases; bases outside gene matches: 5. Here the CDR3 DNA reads TGCGCCAGCAGCTTGGATCAGGACAGGGGATACGAGCAGTACTTC. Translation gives CASSLDQDRGYEQYF.

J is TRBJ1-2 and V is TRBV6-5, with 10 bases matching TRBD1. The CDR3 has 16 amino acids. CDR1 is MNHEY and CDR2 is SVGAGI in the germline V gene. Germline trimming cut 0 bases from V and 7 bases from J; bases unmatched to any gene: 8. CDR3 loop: CASSYSRDRGRAGYTF. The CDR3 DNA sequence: TGTGCCAGCAGTTACTCGAGAGACAGGGGGCGAGCTGGCTACACCTTC.

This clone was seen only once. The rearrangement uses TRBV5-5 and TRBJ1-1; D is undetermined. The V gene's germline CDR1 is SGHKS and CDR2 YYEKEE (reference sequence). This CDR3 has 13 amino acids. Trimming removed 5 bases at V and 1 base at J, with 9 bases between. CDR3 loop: CASSRPGNTEAFF. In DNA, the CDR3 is TGTGCCAGCAGTAGGCCGGGGAACACTGAAGCTTTCTTT. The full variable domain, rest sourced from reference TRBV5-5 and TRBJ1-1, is DAGVTQSPTHLIKTRGQQVTLRCSPISGHKSVSWYQQVLGQGPQFIFQYYEKEERGRGNFPDRFSARQFPNYSSELNVNALLLGDSALYLCASSRPGNTEAFFGQGTRLTVV.

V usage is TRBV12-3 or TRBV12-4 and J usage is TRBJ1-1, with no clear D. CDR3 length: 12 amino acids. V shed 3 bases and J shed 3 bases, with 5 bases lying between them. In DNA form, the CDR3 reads TGTGCCAGCAGTTTCGGGGACACTGAAGCTTTCTTT. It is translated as CASSFGDTEAFF.

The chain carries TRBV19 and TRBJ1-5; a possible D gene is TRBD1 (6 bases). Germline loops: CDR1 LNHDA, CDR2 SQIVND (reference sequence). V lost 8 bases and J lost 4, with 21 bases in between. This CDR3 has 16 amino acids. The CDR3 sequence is CASCRGAWGANQPQHF. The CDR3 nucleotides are TGTGCCAGTTGTCGGGGGGCCTGGGGGGCAAATCAGCCCCAGCATTTT.

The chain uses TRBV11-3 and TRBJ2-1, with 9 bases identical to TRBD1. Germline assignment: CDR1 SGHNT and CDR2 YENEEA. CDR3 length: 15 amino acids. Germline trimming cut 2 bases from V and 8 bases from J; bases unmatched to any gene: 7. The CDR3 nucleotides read TGTGCCAGCAGCTTACCCGGGACAGGGTTTCATGAGCAGTTCTTC. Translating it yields CASSLPGTGFHEQFF.

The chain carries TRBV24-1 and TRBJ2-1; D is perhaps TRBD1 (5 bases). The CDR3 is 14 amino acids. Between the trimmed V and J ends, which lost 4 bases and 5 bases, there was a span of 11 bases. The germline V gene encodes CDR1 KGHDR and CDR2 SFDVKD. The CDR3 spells CATSDPDSNNEQFF. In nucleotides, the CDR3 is TGTGCCACCAGTGACCCCGACAGCAACAATGAGCAGTTCTTC.

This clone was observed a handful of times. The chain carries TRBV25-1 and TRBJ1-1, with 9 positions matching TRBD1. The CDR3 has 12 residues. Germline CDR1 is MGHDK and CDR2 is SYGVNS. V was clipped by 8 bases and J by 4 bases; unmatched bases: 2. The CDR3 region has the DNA TGTGCCAGCGGGACAGGGACCACTGAAGCTTTCTTT. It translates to CASGTGTTEAFF.

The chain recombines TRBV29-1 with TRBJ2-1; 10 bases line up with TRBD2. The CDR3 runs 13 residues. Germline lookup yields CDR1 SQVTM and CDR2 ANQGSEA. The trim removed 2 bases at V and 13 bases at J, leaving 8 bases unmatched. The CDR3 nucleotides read TGCAGCGTTGAAAGCGGGAGGGCCAGGTTTCAGTTCTTC. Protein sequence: CSVESGRARFQFF.

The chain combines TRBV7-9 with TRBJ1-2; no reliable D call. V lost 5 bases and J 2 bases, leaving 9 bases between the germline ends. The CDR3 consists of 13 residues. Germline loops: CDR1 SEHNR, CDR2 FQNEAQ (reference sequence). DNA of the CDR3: TGTGCCAGCAGCCGGGTGGCGAACTATGGCTACACCTTC. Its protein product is CASSRVANYGYTF.

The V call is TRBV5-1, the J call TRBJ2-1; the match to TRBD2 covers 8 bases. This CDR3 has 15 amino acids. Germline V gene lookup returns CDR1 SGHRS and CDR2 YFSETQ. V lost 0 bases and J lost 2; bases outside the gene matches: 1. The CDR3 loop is CASSLAAGAYNEQFF. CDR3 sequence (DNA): TGCGCCAGCAGCTTGGCAGCGGGAGCCTACAATGAGCAGTTCTTC.

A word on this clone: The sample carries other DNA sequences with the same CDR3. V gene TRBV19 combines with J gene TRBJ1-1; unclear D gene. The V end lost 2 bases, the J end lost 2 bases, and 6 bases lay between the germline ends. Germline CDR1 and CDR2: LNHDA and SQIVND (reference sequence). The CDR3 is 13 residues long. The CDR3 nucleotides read TGTGCCAGTAGTATATCAGGAAACACTGAAGCTTTCTTT. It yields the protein CASSISGNTEAFF.

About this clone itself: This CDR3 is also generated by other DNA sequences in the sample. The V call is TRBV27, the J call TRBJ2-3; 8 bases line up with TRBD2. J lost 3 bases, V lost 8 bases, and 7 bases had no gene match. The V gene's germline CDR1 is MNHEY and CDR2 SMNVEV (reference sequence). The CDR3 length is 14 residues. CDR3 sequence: CASGASGSTDTQYF. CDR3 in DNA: TGTGCCAGCGGCGCTAGCGGGTCTACAGATACGCAGTATTTT.

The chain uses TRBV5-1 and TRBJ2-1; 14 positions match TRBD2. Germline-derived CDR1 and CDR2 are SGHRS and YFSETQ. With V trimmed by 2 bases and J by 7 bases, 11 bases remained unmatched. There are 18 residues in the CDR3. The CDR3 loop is CASSLIAGTSGRVNEQFF. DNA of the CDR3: TGCGCCAGCAGCTTAATAGCCGGGACTAGCGGGAGAGTGAATGAGCAGTTCTTC.

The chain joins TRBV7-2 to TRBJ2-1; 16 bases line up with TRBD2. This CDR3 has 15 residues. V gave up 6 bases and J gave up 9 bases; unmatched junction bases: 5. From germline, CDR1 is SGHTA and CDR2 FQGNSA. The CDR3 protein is CASRGGLAGGVEQFF. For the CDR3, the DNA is TGTGCCAGCAGGGGGGGACTAGCGGGAGGGGTTGAGCAGTTCTTC.

The CDR3: CASSQAFAGGPNTGELFF. CDR3 nucleotides: TGCGCCAGCAGCCAAGCATTTGCGGGAGGGCCGAACACCGGGGAGCTGTTTTTT. This chain connects TRBV4-1 to TRBJ2-2, with 9 bases matching TRBD2. This CDR3 has 18 amino acids. V lost 1 base and J lost 0; bases outside the gene matches: 6. Per germline, CDR1 MGHRA and CDR2 YSYEKL.